This T cell receptor (beta chain) originates from a study of blood T cell repertoires in COVID-19. Looked up from germline, CDR1 is SNHLY and CDR2 is FYNNEI. V lost 5 bases to trimming and J lost 3 bases; unmatched junction nucleotides: 5. This CDR3 comprises 15 residues. Cohort 3 recovered donors had two negative PCRs, clearance, or symptom resolution. In the study's own analysis: Researchers report that nucleated cell counts were estimated from reference gene primer amplification. Sequencing used immunoSEQ multiplex PCR; TCRdb keeps in-frame clones, though not all of them. The D gene and trimming were derived from the DNA, and the V and J assignments and clone size from that table. The sample includes 170,000 or so clones, approximately 85% of them seen just once.

The V gene is TRBV2, the J gene TRBJ2-3; 10 nucleotides match TRBD2. Sequences were obtained from PBMCs or T cells enriched from blood (not recorded which). The clonotype comes from a woman aged 18-30 years who had recovered from COVID-19. The CDR3 nucleotides are TGTGCCAGCAGTCTACTAGCGGGAATGACAGATACGCAGTATTTT. Translated, it gives CASSLLAGMTDTQYF. Complete variable domain (other parts from reference TRBV2 and TRBJ2-3): EPEVTQTPSHQVTQMGQEVILRCVPISNHLYFYWYRQILGQKVEFLVSFYNNEISEKSEIFDDQFSVERPDGSNFTLKIRSTKLEDSAMYFCASSLLAGMTDTQYFGPGTRLTVL.